The T cell receptor beta chain described here comes from a study of human T cells and chemical hapten exposure. Study summary: Skin on the upper inner arm, roughly 2 cm by roughly 2 cm in size, was sensitized with 2% DPC.

CDR1 is DFQATT and CDR2 is SNEGSKA in the germline V gene (reference sequence). This CDR3 has 13 amino acids. V lost 6 bases, J lost 6 bases, and 7 bases stayed unmatched. Time point noted: patch test 1, 2 weeks after DPC sensitization. Sample treatment: therapeutic diphenylcyclopropenone sensitization with weekly scalp DPC. Sample donors consisted of patients with alopecia, aged 18 to 70 years, who were suitable for DPC. TCRdb ran MiXCR on the RACE reads and lists one entry per CDR3 protein. The sample contains roughly 190,000 distinct CDR3 sequences, around 20% of which appear only once. About this clonotype itself: Its matching antigen is unknown.

General study results and limits: With DPC sensitization, TCRs exceeding 1 in 1000 frequency showed no change.

Specimen: whole blood, collected in connection with sensitization to the hapten diphenylcyclopropenone (DPC). The chain joins TRBV20-1 to TRBJ2-1; TRBD2 aligns across 8 bases. The sequence came from a woman in her forties or fifties with alopecia areata. Some clones in this sample may be carry-over from other donors' samples. Written as DNA, the CDR3 is TGCAGTGCCACGGGAGGGCCGGGCAATGAGCAGTTCTTC. Its translation is CSATGGPGNEQFF.